This T cell receptor (beta chain) was documented in a study of T cell repertoires in cytomegalovirus infection. Across the whole study: Based on public TCR beta signatures, there were indications of CMV infection and of a matching HLA type. The study's findings and limits: The response measured ex vivo was dominated by TCR beta clonotypes (HLA-C-restricted and CMV-specific).

Regarding this clonotype: Its antigen is unknown.

TCRdb analysed the reads with MiXCR anew, one entry per CDR3 protein. The data contain 200,000 to 300,000 distinct CDR3 sequences, 12% to 15% of them singletons. CDR3 length: 14 amino acids. Trimming shortened V by 4 bases and J by 9 bases, and 22 bases separated the two germline ends. The germline V gene has CDR1 SQVTM and CDR2 ANQGSEA. The V call is TRBV29-1, the J call TRBJ2-7, with a weak D call TRBD2 (6 bases). The sequenced sample was PBMCs. This clonotype originated in a human donor in good health (CMV status not recorded). Some clones in this sample may be carry-over from other donors' samples. As DNA, the CDR3 is TGCAGCGTTGGGATCGCGGGAACCAACGCTCTGCAGTACTTC. It codes for CSVGIAGTNALQYF.